This TCR beta chain originates from a study of T cell responses to AZD1222 COVID-19 vaccine. Overall study findings and caveats: It was only 6 or 7 AZD1222 recipients who were seropositive at baseline. Regions left unmutated in variants are reportedly the target of nearly half of spike-specific TCRs. Compared with day 0, the breadth and depth of the Spike-specific TCR repertoire rose significantly after two doses of AZD1222. Clonal diversity may have been underestimated in mostly white British donors.

Repertoires were generated with immunoSEQ multiplex PCR, while TCRdb's copy carries only in-frame clones and drops some. Seen here are about 130,000 clones, just over 85% observed once, and the top ten hold under 25%. The length of the CDR3 is 11 residues. Germline V CDR1 and CDR2: SGHTA, FQGNSA. Trimming pared 3 bases from V and 7 bases from J, leaving 6 bases between. Concerning this clone: Its antigen is undetermined.

The chain couples TRBV7-2 to TRBJ1-2, with D hard to call. Sequenced here: peripheral blood, sampled on day 0 of AZD1222 vaccination. This receptor was obtained from an adult in good health. The CDR3 reads CASSFAGGYTF. Here the CDR3 DNA reads TGTGCCAGCAGCTTTGCAGGTGGCTACACCTTC.